The clone carrying this T cell receptor beta chain appeared once. The antigen is undetermined. The germline V gene encodes CDR1 ENHRY and CDR2 SYGVKD. The CDR3 sequence is 16 residues long. Trimming took 6 bases from V and 0 from J, leaving 12 bases between them. This specimen belongs to a study of T-cell memory formation after mild COVID-19. Study-wide findings and caveats: CD4/CD8 balance held among clones contracting day 15 to 85, and later expanders leaned CD4+.

5'RACE with constant-segment primers built TCRalpha and TCRbeta cDNA libraries with UMIs. From the 5' RACE reads, TCRdb called clonotypes with MiXCR, one entry per CDR3 protein. The data hold 390,000 or so distinct CDR3 sequences, with about a sixth observed a single time. The sequencing input was PBMCs or a T cell subset sorted from them (not recorded which). This sequence was found in a man between 18 and 35 years old who had mild COVID-19 (a few samples of this study predate the infection). Cell type and time point are not known. The rearrangement links TRBV10-3 to TRBJ2-6; TRBD1 is a possible D gene (6 bases). The CDR3 bases are TGTGCCATCAGCGCAGGGGCCATCTCTGGGGCCAACGTCCTGACTTTC. This gives the protein CAISAGAISGANVLTF.